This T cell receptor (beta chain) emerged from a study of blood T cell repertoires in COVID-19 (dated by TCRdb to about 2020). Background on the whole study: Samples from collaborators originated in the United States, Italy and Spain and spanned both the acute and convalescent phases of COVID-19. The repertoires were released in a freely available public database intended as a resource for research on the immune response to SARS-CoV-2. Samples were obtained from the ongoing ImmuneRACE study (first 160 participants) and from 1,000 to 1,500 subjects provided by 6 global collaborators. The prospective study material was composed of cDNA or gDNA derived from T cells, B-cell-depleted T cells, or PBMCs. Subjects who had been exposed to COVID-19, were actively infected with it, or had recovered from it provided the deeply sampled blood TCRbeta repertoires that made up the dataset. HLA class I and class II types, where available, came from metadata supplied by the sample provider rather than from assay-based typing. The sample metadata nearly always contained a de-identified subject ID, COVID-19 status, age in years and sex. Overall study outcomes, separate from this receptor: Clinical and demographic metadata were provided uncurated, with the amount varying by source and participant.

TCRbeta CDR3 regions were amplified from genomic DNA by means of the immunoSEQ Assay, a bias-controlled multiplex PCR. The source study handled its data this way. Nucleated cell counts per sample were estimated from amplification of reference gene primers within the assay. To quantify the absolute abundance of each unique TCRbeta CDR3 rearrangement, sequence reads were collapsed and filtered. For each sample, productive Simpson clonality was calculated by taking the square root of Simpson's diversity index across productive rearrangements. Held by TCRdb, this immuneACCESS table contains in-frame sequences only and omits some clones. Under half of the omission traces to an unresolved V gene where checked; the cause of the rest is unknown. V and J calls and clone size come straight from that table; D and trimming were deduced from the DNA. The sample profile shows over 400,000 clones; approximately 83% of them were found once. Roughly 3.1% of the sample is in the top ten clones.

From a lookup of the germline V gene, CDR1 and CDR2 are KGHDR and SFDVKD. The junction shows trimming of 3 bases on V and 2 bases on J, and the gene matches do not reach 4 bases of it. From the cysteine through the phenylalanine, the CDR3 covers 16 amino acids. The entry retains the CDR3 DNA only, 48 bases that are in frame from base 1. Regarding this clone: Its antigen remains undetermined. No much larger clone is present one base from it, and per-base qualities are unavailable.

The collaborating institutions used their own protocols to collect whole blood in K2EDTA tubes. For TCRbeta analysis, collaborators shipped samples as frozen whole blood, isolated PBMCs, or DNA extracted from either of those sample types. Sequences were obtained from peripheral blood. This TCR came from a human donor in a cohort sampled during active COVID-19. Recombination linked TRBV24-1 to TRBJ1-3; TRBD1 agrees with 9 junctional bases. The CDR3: CATSDRQGVTGNTIYF. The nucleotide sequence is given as TGTGCCACCAGTGATCGACAGGGGGTGACTGGAAACACCATATATTTT.